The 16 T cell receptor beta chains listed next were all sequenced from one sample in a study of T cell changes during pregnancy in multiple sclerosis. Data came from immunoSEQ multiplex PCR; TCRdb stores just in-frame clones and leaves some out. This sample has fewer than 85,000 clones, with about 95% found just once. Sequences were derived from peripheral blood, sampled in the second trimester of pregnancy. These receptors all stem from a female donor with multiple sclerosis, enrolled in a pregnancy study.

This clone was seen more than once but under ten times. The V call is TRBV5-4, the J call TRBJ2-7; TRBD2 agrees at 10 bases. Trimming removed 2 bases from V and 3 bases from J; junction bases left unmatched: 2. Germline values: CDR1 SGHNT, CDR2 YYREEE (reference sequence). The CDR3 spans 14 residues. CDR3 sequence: CASSLGLADYEQYF. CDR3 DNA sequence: TGTGCCAGCAGCTTAGGACTAGCGGACTACGAGCAGTACTTC. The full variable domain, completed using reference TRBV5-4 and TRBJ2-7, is ETGVTQSPTHLIKTRGQQVTLRCSSQSGHNTVSWYQQALGQGPQFIFQYYREEENGRGNFPPRFSGLQFPNYSSELNVNALELDDSALYLCASSLGLADYEQYFGPGTRLTVT.

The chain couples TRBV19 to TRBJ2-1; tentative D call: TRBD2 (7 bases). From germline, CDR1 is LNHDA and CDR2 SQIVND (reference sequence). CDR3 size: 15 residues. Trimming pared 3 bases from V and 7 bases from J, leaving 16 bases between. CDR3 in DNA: TGTGCCAGTAGTATTCAAGGGGGAGGGCCAAATGAGCAGTTCTTC. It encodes CASSIQGGGPNEQFF.

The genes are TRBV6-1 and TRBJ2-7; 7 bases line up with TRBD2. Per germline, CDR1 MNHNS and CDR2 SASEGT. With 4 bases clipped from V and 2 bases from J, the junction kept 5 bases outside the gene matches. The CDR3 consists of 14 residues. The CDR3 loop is CASSGPGLAYEQYF. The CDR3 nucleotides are TGTGCCAGCAGTGGACCCGGACTAGCCTACGAGCAGTACTTC.

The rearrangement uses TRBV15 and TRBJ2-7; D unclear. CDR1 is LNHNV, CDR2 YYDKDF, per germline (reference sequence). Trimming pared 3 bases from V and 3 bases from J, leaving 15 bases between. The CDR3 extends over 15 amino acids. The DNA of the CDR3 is TGTGCCACCAGCAGGGAAGAACAGAGCTTCTACGAGCAGTACTTC. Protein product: CATSREEQSFYEQYF.

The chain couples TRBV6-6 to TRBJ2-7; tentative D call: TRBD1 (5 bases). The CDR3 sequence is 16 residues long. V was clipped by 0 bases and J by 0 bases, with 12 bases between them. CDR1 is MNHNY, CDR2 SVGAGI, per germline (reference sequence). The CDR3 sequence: CASSYSRTLNSYEQYF. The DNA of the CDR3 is TGTGCCAGCAGTTACTCGAGGACACTTAACTCCTACGAGCAGTACTTC.

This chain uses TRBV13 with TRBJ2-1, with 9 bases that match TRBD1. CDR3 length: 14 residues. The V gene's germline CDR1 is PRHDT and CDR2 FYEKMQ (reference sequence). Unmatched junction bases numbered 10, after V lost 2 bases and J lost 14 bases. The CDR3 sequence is CASSLFTGRQGEFF. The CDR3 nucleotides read TGTGCCAGCAGCTTATTCACCGGACGACAGGGGGAGTTCTTC.

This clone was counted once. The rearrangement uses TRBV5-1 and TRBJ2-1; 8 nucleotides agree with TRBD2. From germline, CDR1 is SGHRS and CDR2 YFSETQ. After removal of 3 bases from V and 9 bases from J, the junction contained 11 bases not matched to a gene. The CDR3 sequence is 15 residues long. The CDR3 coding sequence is TGCGCCAGCAGCTCGAACCCGGGAGGGTTAGCTGAGCAGTTCTTC. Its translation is CASSSNPGGLAEQFF. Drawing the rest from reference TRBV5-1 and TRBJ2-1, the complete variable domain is KAGVTQTPRYLIKTRGQQVTLSCSPISGHRSVSWYQQTPGQGLQFLFEYFSETQRNKGNFPGRFSGRQFSNSRSEMNVSTLELGDSALYLCASSSNPGGLAEQFFGPGTRLTVL.

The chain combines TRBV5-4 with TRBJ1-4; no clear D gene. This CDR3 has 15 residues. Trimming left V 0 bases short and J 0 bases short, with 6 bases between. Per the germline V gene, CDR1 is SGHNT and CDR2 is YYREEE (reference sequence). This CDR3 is CASSLGGATNEKLFF. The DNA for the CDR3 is TGTGCCAGCAGCTTGGGCGGTGCAACTAATGAAAAACTGTTTTTT.

CDR3 sequence reads: CAWSSTGGDEQYF. The CDR3 DNA follows: TGTGCCTGGAGCTCGACAGGGGGGGACGAGCAGTACTTC. This chain uses TRBV30 with TRBJ2-7; 9 bases line up with TRBD1. J was trimmed by 5 bases and V by 3 bases; bases with no gene match: 5. Germline-derived CDR1 and CDR2 are GTSNPN and SVGIG (reference sequence). The CDR3 loop spans 13 amino acids.

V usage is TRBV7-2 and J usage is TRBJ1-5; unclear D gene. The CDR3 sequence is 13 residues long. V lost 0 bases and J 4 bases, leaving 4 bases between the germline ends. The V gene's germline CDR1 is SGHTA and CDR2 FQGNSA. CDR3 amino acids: CASSLAPNQPQHF. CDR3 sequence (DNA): TGTGCCAGCAGCTTAGCCCCTAATCAGCCCCAGCATTTT.

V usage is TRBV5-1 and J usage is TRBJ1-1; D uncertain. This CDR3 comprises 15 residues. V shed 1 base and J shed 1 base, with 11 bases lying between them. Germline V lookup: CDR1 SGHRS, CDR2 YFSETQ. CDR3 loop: CASSLNGDGNTEAFF. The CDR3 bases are TGCGCCAGCAGCTTGAACGGAGACGGGAACACTGAAGCTTTCTTT.

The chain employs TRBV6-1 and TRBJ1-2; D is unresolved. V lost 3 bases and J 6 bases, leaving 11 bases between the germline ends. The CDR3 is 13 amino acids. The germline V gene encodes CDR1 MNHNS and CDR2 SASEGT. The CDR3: CASSDGEYDGYTF. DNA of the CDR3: TGTGCCAGCAGTGACGGGGAGTACGATGGCTACACCTTC.

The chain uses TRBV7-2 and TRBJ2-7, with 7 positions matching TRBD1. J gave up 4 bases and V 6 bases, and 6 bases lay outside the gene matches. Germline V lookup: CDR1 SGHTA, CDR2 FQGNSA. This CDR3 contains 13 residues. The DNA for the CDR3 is TGTGCCAGCAGACGTACAGGGGTATACGAGCAGTACTTC. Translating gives CASRRTGVYEQYF.

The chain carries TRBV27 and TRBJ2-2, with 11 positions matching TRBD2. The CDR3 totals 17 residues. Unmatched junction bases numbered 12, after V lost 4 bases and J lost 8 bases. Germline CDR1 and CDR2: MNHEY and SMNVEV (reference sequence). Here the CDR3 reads CASSSLRTSGPAGELFF. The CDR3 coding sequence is TGTGCCAGCAGTTCACTACGGACTAGCGGGCCGGCGGGGGAGCTGTTTTTT.

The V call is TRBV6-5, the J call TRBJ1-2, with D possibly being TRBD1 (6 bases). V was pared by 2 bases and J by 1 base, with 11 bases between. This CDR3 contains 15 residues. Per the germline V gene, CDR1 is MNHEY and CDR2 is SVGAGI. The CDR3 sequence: CASSYNRGHNYGYTF. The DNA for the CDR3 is TGTGCCAGCAGTTACAATAGGGGACATAACTATGGCTACACCTTC.

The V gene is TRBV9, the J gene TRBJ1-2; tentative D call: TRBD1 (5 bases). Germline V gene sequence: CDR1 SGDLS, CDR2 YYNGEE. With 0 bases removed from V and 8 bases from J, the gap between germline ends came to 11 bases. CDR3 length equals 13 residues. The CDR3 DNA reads TGTGCCAGCAGCGTAGAAGGGGTCGGAGGCTACACCTTC. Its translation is CASSVEGVGGYTF. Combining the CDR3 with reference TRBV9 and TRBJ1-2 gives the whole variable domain DSGVTQTPKHLITATGQRVTLRCSPRSGDLSVYWYQQSLDQGLQFLIQYYNGEERAKGNILERFSAQQFPDLHSELNLSSLELGDSALYFCASSVEGVGGYTFGSGTRLTVV.